A single sample is the source of the 9 T cell receptor beta chains below, sequenced in a study of shared clonotypes between healthy human individuals. Generated by immunoSEQ multiplex PCR, the TCRdb table keeps only in-frame clones and is missing some. Of roughly 2.5 million clones in the sample, 90% to 95% were seen once. Sequenced: naive CD4+ T cells sorted from blood. Regarding subset: CD45RA+ positively selected. The source is a man aged 18 to 30 in good health.

The chain couples TRBV11-2 to TRBJ2-7; no clear D gene. This CDR3 has 11 residues. The germline V gene has CDR1 SGHAT and CDR2 FQNNGV. Deletions cut 8 bases from V and 3 bases from J, with 8 bases between. The CDR3 spells CASSRDYEQYF. In nucleotides, the CDR3 is TGTGCCAGCTCCAGAGACTACGAGCAGTACTTC.

This clone has only one observation. The rearrangement links TRBV5-1 to TRBJ2-7; no firm D call. Looked up from germline, CDR1 is SGHRS and CDR2 is YFSETQ. The CDR3 runs 13 residues. V was cut by 7 bases and J by 0 bases, with 11 bases left in between. The chain's CDR3 is CASRPQASYEQYF. CDR3 DNA: TGCGCCAGCCGCCCCCAGGCCTCCTACGAGCAGTACTTC.

As regards this clone: Other DNA sequences in this sample translate to the same CDR3. The V gene is TRBV7-2, the J gene TRBJ2-1, with 9 positions matching TRBD1. Per germline, CDR1 SGHTA and CDR2 FQGNSA. The V gene end was trimmed by 5 bases and the J gene end by 5 bases; junction bases not matched to a gene: 7. This CDR3 spans 15 amino acids. CDR3 nucleotides: TGTGCCAGCAGCCCGGGGGACAGGGCCCACAATGAGCAGTTCTTC. It specifies CASSPGDRAHNEQFF.

The chain combines TRBV13 with TRBJ1-2; possibly TRBD1 for D (5 bases). CDR3 length equals 13 residues. Germline CDR1 PRHDT, CDR2 FYEKMQ (reference sequence). Trimming pared 5 bases from V and 6 bases from J, leaving 13 bases between. The CDR3 DNA follows: TGTGCCAGCAGCGTCGACAGTACCCATGGCTACACCTTC. Protein: CASSVDSTHGYTF.

CDR3 amino acids: CAWSGMGGYQPQHF. Here the CDR3 DNA reads TGTGCCTGGAGTGGTATGGGTGGCTATCAGCCCCAGCATTTT. The chain joins TRBV30 to TRBJ1-5; the D is unclear. The CDR3 loop spans 14 amino acids. Germline V gene lookup returns CDR1 GTSNPN and CDR2 SVGIG (reference sequence). The V end was cut by 1 base, the J end by 5 bases, with 12 bases between.

The gene calls are TRBV19 and TRBJ1-5; D is unresolved. The germline V gene encodes CDR1 LNHDA and CDR2 SQIVND (reference sequence). The V end lost 10 bases, the J end lost 4 bases, and 8 bases lay between the germline ends. There are 11 residues in the CDR3. The CDR3: CATGRNQPQHF. CDR3 coding DNA: TGTGCCACCGGTAGGAATCAGCCCCAGCATTTT.

This chain connects TRBV5-1 to TRBJ2-1; TRBD1 agrees at 8 bases. This CDR3 is 13 amino acids long. Trimming cost V 3 bases and J 9 bases; bases outside gene matches: 5. Germline CDR1 SGHRS, CDR2 YFSETQ. CDR3 sequence: CASSSRGLSEQFF. The CDR3 DNA is TGCGCCAGCAGCTCCAGGGGGCTTAGTGAGCAGTTCTTC. The full variable domain, in which reference TRBV5-1 and TRBJ2-1 provide the parts outside the CDR3, is KAGVTQTPRYLIKTRGQQVTLSCSPISGHRSVSWYQQTPGQGLQFLFEYFSETQRNKGNFPGRFSGRQFSNSRSEMNVSTLELGDSALYLCASSSRGLSEQFFGPGTRLTVL.

Remarks on this clone: The sample has other DNA sequences that encode this CDR3 too. The chain combines TRBV18 with TRBJ1-1; D is ambiguous. Trimming shortened V by 2 bases and J by 0 bases, and 7 bases separated the two germline ends. The CDR3 has 14 amino acids. Looked up from germline, CDR1 is KGHSH and CDR2 is LQKENI. CDR3 bases: TGTGCCAGCTCACCAGCGGCTATGAACACTGAAGCTTTCTTT. Its translation is CASSPAAMNTEAFF. The complete variable domain, with remaining parts taken from reference TRBV18 and TRBJ1-1, reads NAGVMQNPRHLVRRRGQEARLRCSPMKGHSHVYWYRQLPEEGLKFMVYLQKENIIDESGMPKERFSAEFPKEGPSILRIQQVVRGDSAAYFCASSPAAMNTEAFFGQGTRLTVV.

This sequence joins TRBV5-1 and TRBJ2-1; D is ambiguous. The CDR3 contains 13 residues. The V end lost 5 bases, the J end lost 3 bases, and 9 bases lay between the germline ends. Germline CDR1 and CDR2: SGHRS and YFSETQ. The CDR3 protein is CASRVGNYNEQFF. The CDR3 DNA is TGCGCCAGCAGAGTGGGGAACTACAATGAGCAGTTCTTC.